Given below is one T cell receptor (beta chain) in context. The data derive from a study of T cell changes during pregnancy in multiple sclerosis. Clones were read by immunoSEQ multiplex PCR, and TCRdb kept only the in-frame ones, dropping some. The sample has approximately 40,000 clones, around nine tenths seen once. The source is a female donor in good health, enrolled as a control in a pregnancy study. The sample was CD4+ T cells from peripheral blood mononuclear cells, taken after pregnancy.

The CDR3 DNA reads TGTGCCAGCTCACCCAACGACGGGAGCTCCTACGAGCAGTACTTC. Its translation is CASSPNDGSSYEQYF. The chain carries TRBV18 and TRBJ2-7; D is perhaps TRBD2 (6 bases). CDR1 and CDR2 from the germline V gene are KGHSH and LQKENI. There are 15 residues in the CDR3. Trimming cost V 3 bases and J 0 bases, with 12 bases left between them. The full variable domain, in which reference TRBV18 and TRBJ2-7 provide the parts outside the CDR3, is NAGVMQNPRHLVRRRGQEARLRCSPMKGHSHVYWYRQLPEEGLKFMVYLQKENIIDESGMPKERFSAEFPKEGPSILRIQQVVRGDSAAYFCASSPNDGSSYEQYFGPGTRLTVT.